One and the same sample provided the 16 T cell receptor beta chains below, sequenced in a study of CD8 T cells in ankylosing spondylitis. MiXCR, applied by TCRdb to the 5' RACE reads, yields one record per CDR3 protein. The sample lists roughly 140,000 distinct CDR3 sequences, around 45% occurring once. Sequenced: synovial fluid, either unsorted or a sorted T cell fraction (not recorded which). The receptors shown here come from a male donor with ankylosing spondylitis.

This clonotype was observed a few times. The chain carries TRBV4-1 and TRBJ2-7, with 7 bases fitting TRBD2. The CDR3 length is 17 residues. The germline CDR1 and CDR2 sequences are MGHRA and YSYEKL. Trimming cost V 2 bases and J 2 bases; bases outside gene matches: 12. The CDR3 region is CASSQFSGLVVPYEQYF. The CDR3 bases are TGCGCCAGCAGCCAATTTTCCGGACTAGTTGTACCCTACGAGCAGTACTTC.

The V and J genes are TRBV20-1 and TRBJ2-1, with D uncertain. Looked up from germline, CDR1 is DFQATT and CDR2 is SNEGSKA (reference sequence). The CDR3 spans 12 residues. V was shortened by 2 bases and J by 5 bases, with 7 bases between the two germline ends. This CDR3 is CSARPPNNEQFF. The CDR3, as DNA: TGCAGTGCTAGACCTCCAAACAATGAGCAGTTCTTC.

The sample holds many counts of this clonotype. The chain joins TRBV6-4 to TRBJ2-3; 9 positions match TRBD2. This CDR3 contains 16 residues. V gave up 2 bases and J gave up 6 bases; unmatched junction bases: 9. Germline V lookup: CDR1 MRHNA, CDR2 SNTAGT. CDR3 loop: CASSDQAGGPTDTQYF. CDR3 DNA sequence: TGTGCCAGCAGTGACCAGGCGGGAGGGCCCACCGATACGCAGTATTTT.

The table lists this clonotype with a few counts. CDR3 loop: CASSQDGTAPSSDTQYF. The CDR3 DNA follows: TGTGCCAGCAGCCAAGATGGGACAGCCCCATCCTCAGATACGCAGTATTTT. This rearrangement joins TRBV4-2 to TRBJ2-3, with 7 bases identical to TRBD1. The CDR3 runs 17 residues. The V and J ends lost 0 bases and 4 bases, in that order; junction bases with no gene match: 10. The germline V gene has CDR1 LGHNA and CDR2 YNFKEQ.

At least ten counts were recorded for this clonotype. The CDR3 bases are TGCAGTGCTAGAAGTGCGGGACTAGCGGGACACCTCCCAACAGATACGCAGTATTTT. It translates to CSARSAGLAGHLPTDTQYF. The chain links TRBV20-1 to TRBJ2-3, with 13 positions matching TRBD2. Germline V lookup: CDR1 DFQATT, CDR2 SNEGSKA (reference sequence). The J segment lost 3 bases and the V segment lost 2 bases, leaving 14 bases of the junction unmatched. This CDR3 has 19 residues.

The gene calls are TRBV3-1 and TRBJ2-7; perhaps TRBD2 as D (6 bases). Germline V CDR1 and CDR2: LGHDT, YNNKEL (reference sequence). CDR3 length: 17 amino acids. V lost 4 bases, J lost 4 bases, and 23 bases lay in between. The CDR3 sequence: CASSPASPGTYYYEQYF. The CDR3, as DNA: TGTGCCAGCAGCCCCGCGTCCCCCGGGACTTATTATTACGAGCAGTACTTC.

This rearrangement joins TRBV20-1 to TRBJ1-2, with unresolved D. This CDR3 is built from 10 residues. The germline V gene encodes CDR1 DFQATT and CDR2 SNEGSKA (reference sequence). Trimming shortened V by 3 bases and J by 7 bases, and 6 bases separated the two germline ends. The CDR3 protein is CSASGVGYTF. The CDR3 nucleotides read TGCAGTGCTAGTGGGGTTGGCTACACCTTC.

The chain links TRBV24-1 to TRBJ2-1; TRBD1 is a possible D gene (6 bases). CDR3 size: 16 residues. Between the trimmed V and J ends, which lost 9 bases and 5 bases, there was a span of 22 bases. Germline V gene sequence: CDR1 KGHDR, CDR2 SFDVKD. CDR3 amino acids: CATGWGQSPYNNEQFF. CDR3 coding DNA: TGTGCCACCGGGTGGGGGCAATCCCCTTACAACAATGAGCAGTTCTTC.

The table lists this clonotype with a few counts. This chain joins TRBV5-1 and TRBJ2-7; a weak D match, TRBD1 (6 bases). Germline V gives CDR1 SGHRS, CDR2 YFSETQ. V was cut by 3 bases and J by 3 bases, with 22 bases left in between. The CDR3 covers 17 residues. The CDR3 DNA sequence: TGCGCCAGCAGCTCACAGGGATACCCCACCAACGTCTACGAGCAGTACTTC. This codes for CASSSQGYPTNVYEQYF.

The rearrangement uses TRBV29-1 and TRBJ1-1; tentative D call: TRBD1 (5 bases). Germline V gene data show CDR1 as SQVTM and CDR2 as ANQGSEA. The CDR3 totals 17 residues. Trimming cost V 2 bases and J 0 bases, with 19 bases left between them. As DNA, the CDR3 is TGCAGCGTTGAAATCCTAGGGGTAGCCTCCATGAACACTGAAGCTTTCTTT. Translating gives CSVEILGVASMNTEAFF.

V is TRBV10-3 and J is TRBJ2-5; no definite D call. V was trimmed by 0 bases and J by 2 bases, leaving 7 bases between them. This CDR3 is built from 14 residues. Germline V gene data show CDR1 as ENHRY and CDR2 as SYGVKD. The CDR3 coding sequence is TGTGCCATCAGTGAGTCGTTGGGGCAAGAGACCCAGTACTTC. Protein product: CAISESLGQETQYF.

This clonotype occurred a few times. The chain has TRBV6-1 and TRBJ2-5, with TRBD2 matching over 8 bases. With 1 base clipped from V and 2 bases from J, the junction kept 9 bases outside the gene matches. Germline loops: CDR1 MNHNS, CDR2 SASEGT. The CDR3 loop spans 17 amino acids. The CDR3 region is CASSEGQWASGQETQYF. The CDR3 coding sequence is TGTGCCAGCAGTGAAGGGCAATGGGCTAGCGGGCAAGAGACCCAGTACTTC.

The V gene is TRBV12-3 or TRBV12-4, the J gene TRBJ1-5; D remains ambiguous. The V gene lost 6 bases and the J gene lost 5 bases, with 8 bases spanning the gap. The CDR3 is 12 residues long. The CDR3 nucleotides are TGTGCCAGCAGCTACAGATATCAGCCCCAGCATTTT. Translation gives CASSYRYQPQHF.

The rearrangement joins TRBV4-1 to TRBJ2-2, with D uncertain. V was pared by 0 bases and J by 4 bases, with 15 bases between. CDR1 is MGHRA and CDR2 is YSYEKL in the germline V gene. The CDR3 is made up of 17 amino acids. This chain's CDR3 is CASSQDRVYRATGELFF. CDR3 coding DNA: TGCGCCAGCAGCCAAGATCGGGTCTATAGGGCCACCGGGGAGCTGTTTTTT.

The V call is TRBV2, the J call TRBJ1-5; tentative D call: TRBD1 (5 bases). Per germline, CDR1 SNHLY and CDR2 FYNNEI. The CDR3 runs 15 residues. V was clipped by 4 bases and J by 1 base, with 11 bases between them. This CDR3 reads CASSVGWDSNQPQHF. The DNA of the CDR3 is TGTGCCAGCAGTGTCGGCTGGGACAGCAATCAGCCCCAGCATTTT. Based on the CDR3 plus reference TRBV2 and TRBJ1-5, the full variable domain is EPEVTQTPSHQVTQMGQEVILRCVPISNHLYFYWYRQILGQKVEFLVSFYNNEISEKSEIFDDQFSVERPDGSNFTLKIRSTKLEDSAMYFCASSVGWDSNQPQHFGDGTRLSIL.

The sample holds many counts of this clonotype. This chain connects TRBV7-8 to TRBJ2-1; TRBD2 matches 15 bases. V was pared by 5 bases and J by 9 bases, with 11 bases of the junction left unmatched. The CDR3 is 17 residues long. Germline V gene sequence: CDR1 SGHVS, CDR2 FQNEAQ. The CDR3 DNA follows: TGTGCCAGCAGCCCGCACCAAGGACTAGCGGGGGGGGCTGAGCAGTTCTTC. This sequence encodes CASSPHQGLAGGAEQFF.